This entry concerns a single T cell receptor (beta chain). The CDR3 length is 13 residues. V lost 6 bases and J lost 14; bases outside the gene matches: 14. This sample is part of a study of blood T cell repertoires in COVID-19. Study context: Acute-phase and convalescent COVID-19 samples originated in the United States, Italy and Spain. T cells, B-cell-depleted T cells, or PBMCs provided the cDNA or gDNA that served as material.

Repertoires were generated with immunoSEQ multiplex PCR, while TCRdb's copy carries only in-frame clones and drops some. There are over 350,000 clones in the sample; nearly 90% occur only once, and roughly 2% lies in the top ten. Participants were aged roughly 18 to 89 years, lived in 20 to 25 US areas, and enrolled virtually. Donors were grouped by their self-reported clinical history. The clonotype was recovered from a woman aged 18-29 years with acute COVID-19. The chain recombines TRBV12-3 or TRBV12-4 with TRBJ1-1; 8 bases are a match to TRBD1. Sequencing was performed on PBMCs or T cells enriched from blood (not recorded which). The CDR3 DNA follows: TGTGCCAGCAGCCCTACTAGGGGACAGGAAGACTTCTTT. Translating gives CASSPTRGQEDFF.